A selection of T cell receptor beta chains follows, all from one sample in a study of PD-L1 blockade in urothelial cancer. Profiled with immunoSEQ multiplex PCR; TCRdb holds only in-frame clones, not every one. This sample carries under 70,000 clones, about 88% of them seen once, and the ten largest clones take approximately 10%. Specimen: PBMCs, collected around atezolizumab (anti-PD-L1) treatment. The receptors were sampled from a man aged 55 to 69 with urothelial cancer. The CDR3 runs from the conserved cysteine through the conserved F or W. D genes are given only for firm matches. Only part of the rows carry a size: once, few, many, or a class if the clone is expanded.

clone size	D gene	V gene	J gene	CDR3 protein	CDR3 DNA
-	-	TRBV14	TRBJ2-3	CASSQGGADTQYF	TGTGCCAGCAGCCAAGGGGGCGCAGATACGCAGTATTTT
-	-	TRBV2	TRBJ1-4	CASSPGITNEKLFF	TGTGCCAGCAGTCCGGGTATAACTAATGAAAAACTGTTTTTT
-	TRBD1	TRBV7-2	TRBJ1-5	CASSSTGNSNQPQHF	TGTGCCAGCAGCTCGACAGGGAATAGCAATCAGCCCCAGCATTTT
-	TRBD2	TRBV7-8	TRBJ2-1	CASFARAGDRGEQFF	TGTGCCAGCTTCGCGCGGGCGGGGGACCGGGGTGAGCAGTTCTTC
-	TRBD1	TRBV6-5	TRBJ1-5	CASGYRGLTNQPQHF	TGTGCCAGCGGATACAGGGGGCTGACCAATCAGCCCCAGCATTTT
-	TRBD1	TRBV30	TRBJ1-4	CAWSTGGAGEKLFF	TGTGCCTGGAGCACAGGGGGCGCAGGTGAAAAACTGTTTTTT
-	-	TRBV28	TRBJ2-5	CASRMEGSQYF	TGTGCCAGCAGAATGGAGGGGTCCCAGTACTTC
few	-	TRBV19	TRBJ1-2	CASSIRDNYGYTF	TGTGCCAGTAGTATTCGCGATAACTATGGCTACACCTTC
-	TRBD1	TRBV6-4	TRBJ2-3	CASSIGTGGTDTQYF	TGTGCCAGCAGTATCGGGACAGGGGGCACAGATACGCAGTATTTT
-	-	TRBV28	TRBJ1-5	CASSGHPNQPQHF	TGTGCCAGCAGCGGACACCCCAATCAGCCCCAGCATTTT